Listed here are 8 T cell receptor beta chains from one sample, sequenced in a study of T cells in localized non-small cell lung cancer. Libraries were prepared by immunoSEQ multiplex PCR; TCRdb keeps only in-frame clonotypes and omits some of them. The sample shows about 59,000 clones, approximately 93% of them seen only once. The sample in question was peripheral blood, obtained before any cancer treatment. Receptors were obtained from a man aged 40 to 70 with stage I lung adenocarcinoma.

The genes are TRBV27 and TRBJ2-4; D gene ambiguous. Per the germline V gene, CDR1 is MNHEY and CDR2 is SMNVEV (reference sequence). There are 16 residues in the CDR3. Trimming removed 5 bases at V and 2 bases at J, with 16 bases between. The DNA for the CDR3 is TGTGCCAGCAGTCCTCTCGGTGGGTCAACCAAAAACATTCAGTACTTC. Protein sequence: CASSPLGGSTKNIQYF.

This clone appeared once. The chain carries TRBV19 and TRBJ2-1; D possibly corresponds to TRBD2 (6 bases). Trimming removed 7 bases at V and 0 bases at J, with 13 bases between. The CDR3 length is 15 residues. Germline V CDR1 and CDR2: LNHDA, SQIVND (reference sequence). The CDR3 is CASKIGGASYNEQFF. In nucleotides, the CDR3 is TGTGCCAGTAAGATCGGCGGGGCCTCCTACAATGAGCAGTTCTTC.

The chain recombines TRBV9 with TRBJ2-2; 7 nucleotides align to TRBD2. The CDR3 contains 14 residues. V was clipped by 0 bases and J by 7 bases; unmatched bases: 3. The germline V gene has CDR1 SGDLS and CDR2 YYNGEE. The CDR3 nucleotides read TGTGCCAGCAGCGTAGGTCCGGGAGGCGGGGAGCTGTTTTTT. It codes for CASSVGPGGGELFF.

The J gene is TRBJ2-7, the V gene TRBV7-8; weak D call: TRBD2 (6 bases). The CDR3 is 15 residues long. CDR1 is SGHVS, CDR2 FQNEAQ, per germline. Trimming pared 0 bases from V and 3 bases from J, leaving 12 bases between. CDR3 sequence (DNA): TGTGCCAGCAGCTTAGCGGGTCGGGGGAACTACGAGCAGTACTTC. The encoded protein is CASSLAGRGNYEQYF.

The chain employs TRBV7-9 and TRBJ2-7, with D perhaps TRBD1 (5 bases). Germline CDR1 reads SEHNR; CDR2 reads FQNEAQ (reference sequence). There are 14 residues in the CDR3. Trimming took 5 bases from V and 5 from J, leaving 16 bases between them. CDR3 region: CASSAPGPGNEQYF. Written as DNA, the CDR3 is TGTGCCAGCAGCGCCCCGGGTCCAGGGAACGAGCAGTACTTC.

The chain combines TRBV7-9 with TRBJ1-1; the match to TRBD1 covers 8 bases. Germline V gives CDR1 SEHNR, CDR2 FQNEAQ (reference sequence). After removal of 4 bases from V and 10 bases from J, the junction contained 5 bases not matched to a gene. The CDR3 contains 12 residues. CDR3 nucleotides: TGTGCCAGCAGCTCGACAGGGGTTGGAGCTTTCTTT. This gives the protein CASSSTGVGAFF.

The chain has TRBV27 and TRBJ2-7, with TRBD1 identical over 10 bases. The CDR3 covers 11 residues. The germline gives CDR1 MNHEY, CDR2 SMNVEV (reference sequence). V lost 10 bases to trimming and J lost 5 bases; unmatched junction nucleotides: 2. In DNA, the CDR3 is TGTGCCACGACAGGGGGCCACGAGCAGTACTTC. The encoded protein is CATTGGHEQYF.

The gene calls are TRBV28 and TRBJ2-7; unclear D gene. Germline CDR1 MDHEN, CDR2 SYDVKM. This CDR3 contains 15 residues. V dropped 3 bases and J dropped 2 bases, with 14 bases sitting between them. CDR3 in amino acids: CASSFRNVDTYEQYF. The CDR3 nucleotides are TGTGCCAGCAGTTTTCGGAACGTGGATACCTACGAGCAGTACTTC.